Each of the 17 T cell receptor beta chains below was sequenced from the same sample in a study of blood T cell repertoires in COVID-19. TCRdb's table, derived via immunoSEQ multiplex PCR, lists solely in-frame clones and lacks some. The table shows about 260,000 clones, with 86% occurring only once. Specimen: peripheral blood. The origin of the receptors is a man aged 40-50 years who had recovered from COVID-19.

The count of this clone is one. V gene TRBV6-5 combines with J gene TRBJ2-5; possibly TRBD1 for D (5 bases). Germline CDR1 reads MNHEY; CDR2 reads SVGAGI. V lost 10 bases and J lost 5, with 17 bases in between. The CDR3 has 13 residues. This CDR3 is CATHQGVPETQYF. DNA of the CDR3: TGTGCCACTCATCAGGGTGTACCGGAGACCCAGTACTTC.

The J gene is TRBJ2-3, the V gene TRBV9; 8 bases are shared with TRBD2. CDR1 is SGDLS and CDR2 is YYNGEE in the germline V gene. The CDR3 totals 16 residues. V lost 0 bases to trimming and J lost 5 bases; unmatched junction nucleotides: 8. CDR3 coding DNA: TGTGCCAGCAGCGTAGTTTCGCGGGGGGCCCGAGATACGCAGTATTTT. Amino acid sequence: CASSVVSRGARDTQYF.

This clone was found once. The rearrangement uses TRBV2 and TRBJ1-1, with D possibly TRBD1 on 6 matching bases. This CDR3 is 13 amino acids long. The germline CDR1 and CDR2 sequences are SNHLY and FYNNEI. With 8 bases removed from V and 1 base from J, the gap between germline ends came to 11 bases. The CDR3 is CASPQGKNTEAFF. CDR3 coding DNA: TGTGCCAGCCCCCAGGGGAAGAACACTGAAGCTTTCTTT.

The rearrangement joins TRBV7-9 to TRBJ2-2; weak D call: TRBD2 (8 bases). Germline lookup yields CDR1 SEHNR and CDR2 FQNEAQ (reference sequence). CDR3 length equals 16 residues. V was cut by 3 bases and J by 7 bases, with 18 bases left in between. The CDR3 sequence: CASSFGRGRDGGELFF. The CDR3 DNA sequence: TGTGCCAGCAGCTTCGGGAGGGGGCGCGATGGCGGGGAGCTGTTTTTT. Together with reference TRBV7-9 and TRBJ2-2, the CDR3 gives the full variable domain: DTGVSQNPRHKITKRGQNVTFRCDPISEHNRLYWYRQTLGQGPEFLTYFQNEAQLEKSRLLSDRFSAERPKGSFSTLEIQRTEQGDSAMYLCASSFGRGRDGGELFFGEGSRLTVL.

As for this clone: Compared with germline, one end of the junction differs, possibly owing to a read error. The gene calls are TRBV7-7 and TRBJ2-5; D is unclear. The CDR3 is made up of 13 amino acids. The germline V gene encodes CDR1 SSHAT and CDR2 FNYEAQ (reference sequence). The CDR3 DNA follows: TGTGCCAGCAGCCGTCGCGCCGAAGAGAGCCAGTACTTC. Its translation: CASSRRAEESQYF. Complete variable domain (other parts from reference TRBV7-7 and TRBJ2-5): GAGVSQSPRYKVTKRGQDVTLRCDPISSHATLYWYQQALGQGPEFLTYFNYEAQPDKSGLPSDRFSAERPEGSISTLTIQRTEQRDSAMYRCASSRRAEESQYFGPGTRLLVL.

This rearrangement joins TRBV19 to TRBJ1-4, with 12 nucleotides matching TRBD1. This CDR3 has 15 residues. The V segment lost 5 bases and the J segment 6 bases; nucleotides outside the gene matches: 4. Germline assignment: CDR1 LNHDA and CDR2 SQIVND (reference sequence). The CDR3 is CASSAGTGGYEKLFF. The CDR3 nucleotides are TGTGCCAGTAGTGCTGGGACAGGGGGCTATGAAAAACTGTTTTTT.

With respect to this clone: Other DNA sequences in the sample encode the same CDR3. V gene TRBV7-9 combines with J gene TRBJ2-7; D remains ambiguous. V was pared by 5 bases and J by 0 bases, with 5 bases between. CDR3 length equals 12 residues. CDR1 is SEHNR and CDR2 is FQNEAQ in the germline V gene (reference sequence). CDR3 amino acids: CASSLSSYEQYF. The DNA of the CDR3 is TGTGCCAGCAGCCTGAGCTCCTACGAGCAGTACTTC. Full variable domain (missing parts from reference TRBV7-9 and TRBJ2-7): DTGVSQNPRHKITKRGQNVTFRCDPISEHNRLYWYRQTLGQGPEFLTYFQNEAQLEKSRLLSDRFSAERPKGSFSTLEIQRTEQGDSAMYLCASSLSSYEQYFGPGTRLTVT.

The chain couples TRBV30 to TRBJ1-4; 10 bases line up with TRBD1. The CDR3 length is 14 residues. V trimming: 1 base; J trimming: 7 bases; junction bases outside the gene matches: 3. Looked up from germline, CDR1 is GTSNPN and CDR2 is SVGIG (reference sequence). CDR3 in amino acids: CAWSGDRGREKLFF. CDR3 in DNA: TGTGCCTGGAGTGGCGACAGGGGGCGTGAAAAACTGTTTTTT. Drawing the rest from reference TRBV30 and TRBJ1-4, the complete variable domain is SQTIHQWPATLVQPVGSPLSLECTVEGTSNPNLYWYRQAAGRGLQLLFYSVGIGQISSEVPQNLSASRPQDRQFILSSKKLLLSDSGFYLCAWSGDRGREKLFFGSGTQLSVL.

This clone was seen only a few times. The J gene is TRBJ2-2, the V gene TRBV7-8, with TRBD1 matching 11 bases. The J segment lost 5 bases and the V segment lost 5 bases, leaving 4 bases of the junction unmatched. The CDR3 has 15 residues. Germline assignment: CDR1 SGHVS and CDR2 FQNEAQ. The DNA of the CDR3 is TGTGCCAGCAGCACCGGACAGGGGGCGACCGGGGAGCTGTTTTTT. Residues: CASSTGQGATGELFF.

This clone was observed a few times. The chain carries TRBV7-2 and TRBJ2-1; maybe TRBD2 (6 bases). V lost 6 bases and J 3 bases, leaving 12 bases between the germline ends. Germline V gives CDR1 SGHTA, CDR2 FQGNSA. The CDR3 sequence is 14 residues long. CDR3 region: CASRAPGGYNEQFF. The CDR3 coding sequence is TGTGCCAGCAGAGCCCCCGGGGGCTACAATGAGCAGTTCTTC.

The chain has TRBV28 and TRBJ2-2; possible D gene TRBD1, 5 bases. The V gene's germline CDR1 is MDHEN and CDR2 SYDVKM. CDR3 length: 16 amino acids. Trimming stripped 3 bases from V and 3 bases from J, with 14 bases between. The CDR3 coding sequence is TGTGCCAGCAGTTTTTTTGGGGCAGGATACACCGGGGAGCTGTTTTTT. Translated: CASSFFGAGYTGELFF.

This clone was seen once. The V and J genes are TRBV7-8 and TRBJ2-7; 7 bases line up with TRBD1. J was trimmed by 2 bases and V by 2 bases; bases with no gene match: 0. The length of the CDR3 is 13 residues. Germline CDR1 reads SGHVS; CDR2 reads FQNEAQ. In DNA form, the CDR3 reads TGTGCCAGCAGCTTACAGGGGGCCTACGAGCAGTACTTC. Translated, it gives CASSLQGAYEQYF. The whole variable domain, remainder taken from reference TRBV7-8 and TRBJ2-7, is GAGVSQSPRYKVAKRGQDVALRCDPISGHVSLFWYQQALGQGPEFLTYFQNEAQLDKSGLPSDRFFAERPEGSVSTLKIQRTQQEDSAVYLCASSLQGAYEQYFGPGTRLTVT.

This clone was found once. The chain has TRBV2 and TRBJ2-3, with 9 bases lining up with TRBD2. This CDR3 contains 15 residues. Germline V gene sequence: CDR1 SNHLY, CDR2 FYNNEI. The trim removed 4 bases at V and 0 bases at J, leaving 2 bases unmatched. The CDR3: CASSAGTSSTDTQYF. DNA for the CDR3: TGTGCCAGCAGTGCAGGGACTAGCAGCACAGATACGCAGTATTTT.

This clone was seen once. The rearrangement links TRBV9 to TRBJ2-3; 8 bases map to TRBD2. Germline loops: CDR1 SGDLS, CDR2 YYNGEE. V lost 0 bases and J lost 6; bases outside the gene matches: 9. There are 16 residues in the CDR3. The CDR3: CASSVGPLAGIDTQYF. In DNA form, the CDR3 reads TGTGCCAGCAGCGTAGGTCCCCTAGCGGGTATCGATACGCAGTATTTT.

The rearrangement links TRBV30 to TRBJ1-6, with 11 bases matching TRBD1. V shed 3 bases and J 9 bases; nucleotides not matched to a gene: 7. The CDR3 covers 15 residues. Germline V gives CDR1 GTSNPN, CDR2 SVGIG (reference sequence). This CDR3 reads CAWRRRGTGGSPLHF. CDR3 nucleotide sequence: TGTGCCTGGAGGAGGAGGGGGACAGGGGGTTCACCCCTCCACTTT.

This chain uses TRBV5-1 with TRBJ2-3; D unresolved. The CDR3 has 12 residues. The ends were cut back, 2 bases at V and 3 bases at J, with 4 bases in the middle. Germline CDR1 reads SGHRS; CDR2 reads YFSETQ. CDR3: CASSLQTDTQYF. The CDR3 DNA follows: TGCGCCAGCAGCTTACAGACAGATACGCAGTATTTT.

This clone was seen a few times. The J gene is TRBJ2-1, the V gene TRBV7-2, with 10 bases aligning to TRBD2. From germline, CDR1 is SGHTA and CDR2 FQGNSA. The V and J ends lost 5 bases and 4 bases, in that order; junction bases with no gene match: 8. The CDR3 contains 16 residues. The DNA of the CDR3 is TGTGCCAGCAGCCCTGTAGGGACTAGCGTATACAATGAGCAGTTCTTC. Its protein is CASSPVGTSVYNEQFF. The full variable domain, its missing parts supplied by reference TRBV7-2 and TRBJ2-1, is GAGVSQSPSNKVTEKGKDVELRCDPISGHTALYWYRQSLGQGLEFLIYFQGNSAPDKSGLPSDRFSAERTGGSVSTLTIQRTQQEDSAVYLCASSPVGTSVYNEQFFGPGTRLTVL.